This T cell receptor (beta chain) was documented in a study of T-cell memory formation after mild COVID-19. This CDR3 comprises 12 residues. The germline V gene encodes CDR1 MNHEY and CDR2 SVGEGT. V lost 7 bases and J lost 8, with 12 bases in between. The study's findings and limits: Mainly in CM and EM were contracting CD4+ clones; CD8+ were in EMRA.

Turning to this clonotype: What it binds is not known.

Employing constant-segment primers, 5'RACE generated TCR alpha and TCR beta cDNA libraries bearing sample barcodes and UMIs. TCRdb recomputed calls from the 5' RACE reads with MiXCR, one row per CDR3 protein. The profile shows roughly 100,000 distinct CDR3 sequences, around 12% of them singletons. V and J are TRBV6-2 or TRBV6-3 and TRBJ2-1, with D hard to call. The receptor was isolated from an adult woman who had mild COVID-19 (a few samples of this study predate the infection). Cell type and time point are not known. Source material: PBMCs or a T cell subset sorted from them (not recorded which). The CDR3 bases are TGTGCCAGCATGGTTCCGGGCTATGAGCAGTTCTTC. Its translation is CASMVPGYEQFF.